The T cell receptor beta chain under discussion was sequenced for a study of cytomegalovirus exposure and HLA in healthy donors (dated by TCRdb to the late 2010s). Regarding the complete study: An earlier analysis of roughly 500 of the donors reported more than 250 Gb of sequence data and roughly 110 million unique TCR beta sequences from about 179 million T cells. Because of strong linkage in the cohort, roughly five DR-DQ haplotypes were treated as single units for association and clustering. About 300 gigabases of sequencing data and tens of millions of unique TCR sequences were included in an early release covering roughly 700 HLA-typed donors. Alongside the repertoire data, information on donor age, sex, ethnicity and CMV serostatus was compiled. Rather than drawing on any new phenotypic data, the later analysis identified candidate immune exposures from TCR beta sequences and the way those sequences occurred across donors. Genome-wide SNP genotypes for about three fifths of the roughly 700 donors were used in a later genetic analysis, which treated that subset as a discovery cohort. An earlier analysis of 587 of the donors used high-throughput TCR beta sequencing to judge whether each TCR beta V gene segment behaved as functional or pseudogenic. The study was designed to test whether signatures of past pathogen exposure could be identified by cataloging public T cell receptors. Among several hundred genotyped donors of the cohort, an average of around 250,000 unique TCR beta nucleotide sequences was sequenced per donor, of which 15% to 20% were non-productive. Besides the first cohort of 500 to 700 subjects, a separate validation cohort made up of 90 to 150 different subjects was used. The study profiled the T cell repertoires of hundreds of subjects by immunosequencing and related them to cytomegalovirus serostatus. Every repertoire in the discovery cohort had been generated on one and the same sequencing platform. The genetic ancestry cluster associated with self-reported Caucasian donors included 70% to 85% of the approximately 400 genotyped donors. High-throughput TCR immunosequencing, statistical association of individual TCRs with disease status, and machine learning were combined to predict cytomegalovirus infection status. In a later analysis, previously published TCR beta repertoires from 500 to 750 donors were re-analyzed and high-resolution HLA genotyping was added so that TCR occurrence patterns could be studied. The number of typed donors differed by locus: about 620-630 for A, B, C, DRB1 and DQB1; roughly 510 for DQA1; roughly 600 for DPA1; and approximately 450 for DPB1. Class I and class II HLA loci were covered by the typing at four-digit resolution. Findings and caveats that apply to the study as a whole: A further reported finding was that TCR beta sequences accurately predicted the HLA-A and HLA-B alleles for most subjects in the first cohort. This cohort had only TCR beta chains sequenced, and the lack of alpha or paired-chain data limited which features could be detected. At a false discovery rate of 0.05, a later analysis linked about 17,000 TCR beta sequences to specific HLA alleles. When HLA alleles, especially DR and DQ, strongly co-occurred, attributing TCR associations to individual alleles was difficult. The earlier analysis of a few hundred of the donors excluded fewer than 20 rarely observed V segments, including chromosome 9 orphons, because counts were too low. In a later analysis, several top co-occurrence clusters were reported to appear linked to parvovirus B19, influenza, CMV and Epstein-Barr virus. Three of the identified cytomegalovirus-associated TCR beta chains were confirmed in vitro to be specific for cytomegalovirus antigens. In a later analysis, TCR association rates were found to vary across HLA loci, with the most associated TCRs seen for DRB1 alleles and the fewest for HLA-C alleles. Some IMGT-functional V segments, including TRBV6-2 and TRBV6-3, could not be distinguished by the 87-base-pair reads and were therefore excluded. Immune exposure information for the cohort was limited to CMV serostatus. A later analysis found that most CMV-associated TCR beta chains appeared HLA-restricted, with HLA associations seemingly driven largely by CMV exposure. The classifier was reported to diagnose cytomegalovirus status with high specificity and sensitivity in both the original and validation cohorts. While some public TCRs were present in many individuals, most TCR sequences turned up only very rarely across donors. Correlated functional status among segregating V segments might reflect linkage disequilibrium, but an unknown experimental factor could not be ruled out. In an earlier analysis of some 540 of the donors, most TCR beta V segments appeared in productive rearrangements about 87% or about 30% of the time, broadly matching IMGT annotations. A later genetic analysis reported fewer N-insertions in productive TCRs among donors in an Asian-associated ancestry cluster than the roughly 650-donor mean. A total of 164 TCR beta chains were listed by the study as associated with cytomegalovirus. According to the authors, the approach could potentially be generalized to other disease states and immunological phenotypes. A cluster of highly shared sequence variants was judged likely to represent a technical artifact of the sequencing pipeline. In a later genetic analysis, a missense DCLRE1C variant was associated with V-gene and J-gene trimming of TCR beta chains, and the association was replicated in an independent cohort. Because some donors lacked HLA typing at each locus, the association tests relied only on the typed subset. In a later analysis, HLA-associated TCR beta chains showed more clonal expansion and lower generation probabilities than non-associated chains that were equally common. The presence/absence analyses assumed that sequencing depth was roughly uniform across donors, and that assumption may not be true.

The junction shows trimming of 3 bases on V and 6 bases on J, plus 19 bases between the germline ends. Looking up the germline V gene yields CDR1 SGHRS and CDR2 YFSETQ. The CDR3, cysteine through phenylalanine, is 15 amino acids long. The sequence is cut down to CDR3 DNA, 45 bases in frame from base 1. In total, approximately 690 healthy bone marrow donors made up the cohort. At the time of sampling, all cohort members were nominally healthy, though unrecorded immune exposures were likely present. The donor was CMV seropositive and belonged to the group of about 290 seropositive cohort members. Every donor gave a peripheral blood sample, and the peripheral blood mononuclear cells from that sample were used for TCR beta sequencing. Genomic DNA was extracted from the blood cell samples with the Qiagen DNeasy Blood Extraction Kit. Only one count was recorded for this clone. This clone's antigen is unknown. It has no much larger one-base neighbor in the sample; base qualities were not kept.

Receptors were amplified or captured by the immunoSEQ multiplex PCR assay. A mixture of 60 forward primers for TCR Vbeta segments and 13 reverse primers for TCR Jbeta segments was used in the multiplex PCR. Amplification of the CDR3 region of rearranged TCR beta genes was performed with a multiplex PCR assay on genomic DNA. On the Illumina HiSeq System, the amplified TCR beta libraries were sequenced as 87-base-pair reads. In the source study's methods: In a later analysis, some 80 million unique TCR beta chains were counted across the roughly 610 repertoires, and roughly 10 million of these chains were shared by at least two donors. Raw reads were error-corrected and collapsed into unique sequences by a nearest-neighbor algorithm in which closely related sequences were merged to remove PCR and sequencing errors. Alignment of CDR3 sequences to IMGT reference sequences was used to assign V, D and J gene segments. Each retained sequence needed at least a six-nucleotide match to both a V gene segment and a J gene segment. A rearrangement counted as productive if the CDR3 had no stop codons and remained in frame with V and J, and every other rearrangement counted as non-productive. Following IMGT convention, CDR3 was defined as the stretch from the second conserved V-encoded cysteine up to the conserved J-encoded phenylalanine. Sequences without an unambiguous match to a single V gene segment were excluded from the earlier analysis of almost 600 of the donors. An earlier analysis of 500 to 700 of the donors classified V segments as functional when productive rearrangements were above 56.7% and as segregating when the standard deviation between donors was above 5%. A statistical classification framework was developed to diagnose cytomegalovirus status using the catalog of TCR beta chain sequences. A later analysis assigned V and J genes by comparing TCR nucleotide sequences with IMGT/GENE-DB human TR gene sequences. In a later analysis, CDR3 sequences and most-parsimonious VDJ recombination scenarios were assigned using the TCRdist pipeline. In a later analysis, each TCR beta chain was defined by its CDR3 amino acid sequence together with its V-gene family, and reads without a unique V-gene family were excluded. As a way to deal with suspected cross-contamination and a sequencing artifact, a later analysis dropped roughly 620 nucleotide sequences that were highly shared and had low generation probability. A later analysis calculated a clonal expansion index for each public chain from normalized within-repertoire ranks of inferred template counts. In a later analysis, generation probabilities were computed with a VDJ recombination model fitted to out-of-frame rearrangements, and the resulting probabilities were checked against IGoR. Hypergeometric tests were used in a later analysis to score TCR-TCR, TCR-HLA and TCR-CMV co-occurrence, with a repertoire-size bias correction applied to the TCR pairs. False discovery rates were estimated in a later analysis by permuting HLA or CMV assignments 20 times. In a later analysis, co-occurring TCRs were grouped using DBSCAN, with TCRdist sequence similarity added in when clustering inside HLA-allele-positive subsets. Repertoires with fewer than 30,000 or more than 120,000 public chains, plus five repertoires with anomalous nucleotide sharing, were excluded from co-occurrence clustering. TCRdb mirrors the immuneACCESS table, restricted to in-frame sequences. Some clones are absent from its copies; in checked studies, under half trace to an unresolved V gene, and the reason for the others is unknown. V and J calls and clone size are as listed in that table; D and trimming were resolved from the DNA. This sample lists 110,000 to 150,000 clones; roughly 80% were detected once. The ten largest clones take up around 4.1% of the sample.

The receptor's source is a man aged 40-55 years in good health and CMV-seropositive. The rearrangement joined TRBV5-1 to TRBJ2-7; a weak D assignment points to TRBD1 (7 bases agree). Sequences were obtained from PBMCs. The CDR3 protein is CASSSGRGAFLEQYF. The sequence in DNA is TGCGCCAGCAGCTCGGGCAGGGGGGCCTTTCTCGAGCAGTACTTC.